This T cell receptor (beta chain) was found in a study of cytomegalovirus exposure and HLA in healthy donors. The table lists this clone with a few counts. This PCR relied on a set of 60 Vbeta primers and 13 Jbeta primers. Method: immunoSEQ multiplex PCR; TCRdb's copy keeps in-frame clones and lacks some. The sample includes 74,000 or so clones, 68% of them seen just once. The origin of this receptor is a young woman in good health and CMV-seronegative. Sequenced input: PBMCs.

As DNA, the CDR3 is TGTGCCAGCAGCGTAGGTCCAGTGGGCAATCAGCCCCAGCATTTT. It yields the protein CASSVGPVGNQPQHF. V gene TRBV9 combines with J gene TRBJ1-5; D remains unclear. Germline V gives CDR1 SGDLS, CDR2 YYNGEE. The CDR3 extends over 15 amino acids. Trimming pared 0 bases from V and 2 bases from J, leaving 9 bases between.